This TCR beta chain was sequenced for a study of shared clonotypes between healthy human individuals. Turning to this clone: Its antigen remains unknown.

Generated by immunoSEQ multiplex PCR, the TCRdb table keeps only in-frame clones and is missing some. Found here are around 690,000 clones, 90% of them singletons; the top ten hold about 33%. Study results and caveats: Relative to memory subsets, naive subsets generally showed larger estimated richness.

Germline CDR1 reads SNHLY; CDR2 reads FYNNEI. The CDR3 runs 14 residues. The germline V and J ends were trimmed by 4 bases and 2 bases, with 11 bases remaining between them. Sequencing was performed on memory CD8+ T cells from PBMCs. Subset indicated: CD45RO+ cells pooled with CCR7-negative TemRA cells. The chain couples TRBV2 to TRBJ1-2; D is unresolved. The origin of this receptor is a man between 18 and 29 years old in good health. Some clones in this sample may be carry-over from other donors' samples. As DNA, the CDR3 is TGTGCCAGCAGTGTTTTTACGGCCAACTATGGCTACACCTTC. This gives the protein CASSVFTANYGYTF.